This TCR beta chain is drawn from a study of regulatory T cells in long-lasting Graves disease. CDR1 is MDHEN and CDR2 is SYDVKM in the germline V gene. This CDR3 is built from 14 residues. The V end was cut by 2 bases, the J end by 3 bases, with 10 bases between. Specified time point: newly diagnosed GD, antithyroid drugs for less than 3 months. PBMCs provided the RNA from which the TCR library was made. This clonotype has a handful of counts. HTBI primers from iRepertoire and Arm-PCR of CDR3 regions yielded the TCR beta libraries. TCRdb processed the multiplex PCR reads anew with MiXCR; each CDR3 protein has one entry. This table holds 400,000 to 500,000 distinct CDR3 sequences, roughly 15% found once. The same specimen was also included in a second study, on T cells in Graves' hyperthyroidism and ophthalmopathy. From that report: For ophthalmopathy, model prediction preceded onset by a median roughly 6.3 months.

The material was peripheral blood mononuclear cells (PBMCs), obtained at new diagnosis, from a patient treated with antithyroid drugs. The TCR originated in a woman in her twenties or thirties with Graves disease. The chain recombines TRBV28 with TRBJ1-2; D not resolved. CDR3 amino acids: CASSLPDGYYGYTF. The CDR3 nucleotides are TGTGCCAGCAGTTTACCCGACGGATACTATGGCTACACCTTC.